Sequencing of this TCR beta chain was carried out in a study of cytomegalovirus exposure and HLA in healthy donors. Regarding the study as a whole: According to a subsequent analysis, TCR clusters identified in the first cohort showed a tendency to co-occur across the approximately 130 validation repertoires. Most sequenced TCRs were rare (though some public TCRs occurred in many donors). Listed as cytomegalovirus-associated were over 150 TCR beta chains.

In the case of this clone: Its antigen remains unidentified.

TCRdb keeps only in-frame clones here, not all; method: immunoSEQ multiplex PCR. The sample contains over 100,000 clones, 88% of which appear only once. The sequencing input was PBMCs. This sequence was found in a woman younger than 30 in good health and CMV-seropositive.

The CDR3 sequence: CASSLDVRAYEQYF. The CDR3 DNA follows: TGCGCCAGCAGCTTGGATGTCAGGGCCTACGAGCAGTACTTC. This sequence joins TRBV5-1 and TRBJ2-7; TRBD1 is a possible D gene (5 bases). The germline CDR1 and CDR2 sequences are SGHRS and YFSETQ. V lost 0 bases and J lost 2, with 9 bases in between. The CDR3 totals 14 residues.